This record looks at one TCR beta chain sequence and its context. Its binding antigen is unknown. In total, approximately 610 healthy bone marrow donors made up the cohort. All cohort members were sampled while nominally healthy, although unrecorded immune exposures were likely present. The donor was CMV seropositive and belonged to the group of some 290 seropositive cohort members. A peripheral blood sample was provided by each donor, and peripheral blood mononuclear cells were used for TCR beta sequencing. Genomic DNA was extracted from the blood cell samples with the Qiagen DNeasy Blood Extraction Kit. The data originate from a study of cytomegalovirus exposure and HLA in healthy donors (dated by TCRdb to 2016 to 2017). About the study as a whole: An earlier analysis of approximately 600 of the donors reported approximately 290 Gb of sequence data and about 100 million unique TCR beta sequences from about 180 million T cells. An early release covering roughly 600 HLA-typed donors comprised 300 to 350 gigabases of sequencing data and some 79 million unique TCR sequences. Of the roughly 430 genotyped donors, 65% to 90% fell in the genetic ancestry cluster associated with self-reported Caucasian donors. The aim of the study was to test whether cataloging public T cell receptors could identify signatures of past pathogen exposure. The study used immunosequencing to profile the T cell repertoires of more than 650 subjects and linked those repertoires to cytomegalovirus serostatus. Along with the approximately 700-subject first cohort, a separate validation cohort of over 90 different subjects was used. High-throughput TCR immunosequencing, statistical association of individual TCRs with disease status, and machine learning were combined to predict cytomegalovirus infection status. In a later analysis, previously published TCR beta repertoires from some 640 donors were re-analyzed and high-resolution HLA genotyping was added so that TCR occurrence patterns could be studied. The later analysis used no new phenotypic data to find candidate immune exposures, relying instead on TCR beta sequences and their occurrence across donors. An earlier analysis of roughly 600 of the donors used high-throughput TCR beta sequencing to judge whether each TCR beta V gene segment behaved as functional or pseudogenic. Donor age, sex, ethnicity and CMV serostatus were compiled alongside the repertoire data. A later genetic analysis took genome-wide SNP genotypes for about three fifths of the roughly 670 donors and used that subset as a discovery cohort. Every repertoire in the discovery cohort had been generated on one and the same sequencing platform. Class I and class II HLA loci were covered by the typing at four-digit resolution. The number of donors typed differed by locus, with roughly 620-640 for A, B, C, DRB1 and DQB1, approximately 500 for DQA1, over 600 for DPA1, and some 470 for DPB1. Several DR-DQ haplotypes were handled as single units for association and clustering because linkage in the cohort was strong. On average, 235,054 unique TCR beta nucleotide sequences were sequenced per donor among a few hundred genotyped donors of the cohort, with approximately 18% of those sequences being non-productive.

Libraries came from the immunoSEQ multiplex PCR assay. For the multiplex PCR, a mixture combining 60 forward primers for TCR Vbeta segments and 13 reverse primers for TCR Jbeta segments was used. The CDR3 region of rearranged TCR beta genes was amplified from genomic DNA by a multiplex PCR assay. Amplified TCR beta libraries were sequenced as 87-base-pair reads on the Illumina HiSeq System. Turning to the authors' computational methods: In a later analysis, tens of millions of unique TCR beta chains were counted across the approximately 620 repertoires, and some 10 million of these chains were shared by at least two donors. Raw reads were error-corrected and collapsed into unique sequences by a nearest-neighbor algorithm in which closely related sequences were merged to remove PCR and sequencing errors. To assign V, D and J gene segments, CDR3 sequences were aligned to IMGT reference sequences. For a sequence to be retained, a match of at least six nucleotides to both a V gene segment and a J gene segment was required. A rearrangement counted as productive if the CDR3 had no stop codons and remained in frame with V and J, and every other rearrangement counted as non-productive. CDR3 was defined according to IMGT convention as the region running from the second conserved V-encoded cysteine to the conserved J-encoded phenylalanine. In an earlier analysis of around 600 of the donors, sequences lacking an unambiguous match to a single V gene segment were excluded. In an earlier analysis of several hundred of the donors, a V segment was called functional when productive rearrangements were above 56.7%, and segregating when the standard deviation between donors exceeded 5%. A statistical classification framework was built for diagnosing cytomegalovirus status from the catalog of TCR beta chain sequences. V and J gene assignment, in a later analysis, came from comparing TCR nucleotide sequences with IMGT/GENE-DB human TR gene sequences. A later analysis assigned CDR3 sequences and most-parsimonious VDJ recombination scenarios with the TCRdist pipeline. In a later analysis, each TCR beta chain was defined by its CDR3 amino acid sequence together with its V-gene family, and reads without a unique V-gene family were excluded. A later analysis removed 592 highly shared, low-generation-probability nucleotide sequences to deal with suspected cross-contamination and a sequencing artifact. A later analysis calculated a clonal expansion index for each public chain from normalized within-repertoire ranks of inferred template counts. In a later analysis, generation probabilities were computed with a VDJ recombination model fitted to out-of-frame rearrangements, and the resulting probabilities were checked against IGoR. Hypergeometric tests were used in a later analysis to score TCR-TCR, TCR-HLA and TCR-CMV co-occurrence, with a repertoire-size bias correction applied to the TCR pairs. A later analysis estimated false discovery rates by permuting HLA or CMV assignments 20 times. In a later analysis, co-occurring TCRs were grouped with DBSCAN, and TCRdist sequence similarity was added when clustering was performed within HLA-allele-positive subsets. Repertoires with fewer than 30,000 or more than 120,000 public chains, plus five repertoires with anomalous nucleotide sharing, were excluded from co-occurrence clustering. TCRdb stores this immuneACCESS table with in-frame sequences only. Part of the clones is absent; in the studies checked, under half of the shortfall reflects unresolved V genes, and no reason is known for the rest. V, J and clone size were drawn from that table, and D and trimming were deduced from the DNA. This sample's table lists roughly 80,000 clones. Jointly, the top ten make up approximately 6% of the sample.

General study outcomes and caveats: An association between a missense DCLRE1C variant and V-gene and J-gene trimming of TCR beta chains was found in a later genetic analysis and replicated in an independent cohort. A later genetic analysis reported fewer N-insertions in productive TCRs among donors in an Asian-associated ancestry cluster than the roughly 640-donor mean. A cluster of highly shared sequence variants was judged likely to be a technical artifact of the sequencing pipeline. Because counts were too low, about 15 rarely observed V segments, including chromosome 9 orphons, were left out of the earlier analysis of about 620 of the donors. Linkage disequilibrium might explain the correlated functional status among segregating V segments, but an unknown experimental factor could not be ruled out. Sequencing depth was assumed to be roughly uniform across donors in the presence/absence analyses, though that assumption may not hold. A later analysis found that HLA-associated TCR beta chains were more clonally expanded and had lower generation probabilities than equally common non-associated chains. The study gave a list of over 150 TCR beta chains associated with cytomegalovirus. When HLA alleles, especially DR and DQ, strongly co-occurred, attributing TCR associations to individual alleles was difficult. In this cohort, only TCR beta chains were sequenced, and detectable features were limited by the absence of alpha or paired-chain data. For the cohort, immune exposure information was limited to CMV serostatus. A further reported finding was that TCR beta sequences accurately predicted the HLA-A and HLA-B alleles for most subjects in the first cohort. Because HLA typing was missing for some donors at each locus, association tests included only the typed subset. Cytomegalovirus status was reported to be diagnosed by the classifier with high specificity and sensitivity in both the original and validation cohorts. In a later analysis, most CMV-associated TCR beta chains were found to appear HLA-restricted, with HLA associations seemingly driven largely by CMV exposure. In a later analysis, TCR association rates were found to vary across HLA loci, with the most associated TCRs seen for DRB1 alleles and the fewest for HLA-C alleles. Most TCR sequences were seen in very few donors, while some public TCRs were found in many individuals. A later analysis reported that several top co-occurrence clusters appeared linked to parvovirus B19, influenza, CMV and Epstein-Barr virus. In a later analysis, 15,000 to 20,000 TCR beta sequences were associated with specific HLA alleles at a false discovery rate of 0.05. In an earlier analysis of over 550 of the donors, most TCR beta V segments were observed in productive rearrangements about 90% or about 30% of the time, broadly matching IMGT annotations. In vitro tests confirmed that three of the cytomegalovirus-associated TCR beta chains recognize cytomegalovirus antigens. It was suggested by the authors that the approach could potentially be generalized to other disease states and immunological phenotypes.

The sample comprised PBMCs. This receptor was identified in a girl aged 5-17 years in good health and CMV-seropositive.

The nucleotides are TGTGCCAGCAGCTCGAGAGCGGGGTACCAAGAGACCCAGTACTTC. Its protein product is CASSSRAGYQETQYF. The rearranged segments are TRBV9 and TRBJ2-5; 7 junctional bases match TRBD2. Sequences SGDLS (CDR1) and YYNGEE (CDR2) are obtained from the germline V gene. The CDR3, cysteine through phenylalanine, is 15 amino acids long. Only the CDR3 DNA stays, 45 bases, in frame from base 1. V loses 4 bases at its end and J loses 0 bases; junction bases beyond the gene matches: 6.